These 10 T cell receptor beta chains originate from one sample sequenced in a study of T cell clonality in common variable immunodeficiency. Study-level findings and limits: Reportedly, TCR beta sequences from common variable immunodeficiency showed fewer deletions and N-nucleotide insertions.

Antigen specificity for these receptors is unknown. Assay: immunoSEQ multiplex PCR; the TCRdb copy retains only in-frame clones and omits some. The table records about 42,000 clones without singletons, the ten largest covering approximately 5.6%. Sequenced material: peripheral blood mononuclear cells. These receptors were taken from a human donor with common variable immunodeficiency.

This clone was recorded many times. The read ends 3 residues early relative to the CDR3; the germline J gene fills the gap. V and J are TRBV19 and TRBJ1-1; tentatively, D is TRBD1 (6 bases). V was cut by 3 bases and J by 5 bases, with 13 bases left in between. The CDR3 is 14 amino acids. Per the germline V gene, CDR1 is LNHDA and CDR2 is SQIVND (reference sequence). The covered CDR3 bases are TGTGCCAGTAGTATTTCAGGGGCGCTTACTGAA. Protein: CASSISGALTE. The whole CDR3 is CASSISGALTEAFF.

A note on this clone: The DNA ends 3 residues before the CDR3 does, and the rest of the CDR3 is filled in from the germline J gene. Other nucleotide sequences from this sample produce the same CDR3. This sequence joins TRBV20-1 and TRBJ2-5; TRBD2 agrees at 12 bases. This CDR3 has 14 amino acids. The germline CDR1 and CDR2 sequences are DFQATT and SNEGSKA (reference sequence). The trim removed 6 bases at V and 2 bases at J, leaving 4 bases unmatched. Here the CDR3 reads CSAPTSGGQETQYF. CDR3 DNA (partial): TGCAGTGCCCCGACTAGCGGGGGACAAGAGACC.

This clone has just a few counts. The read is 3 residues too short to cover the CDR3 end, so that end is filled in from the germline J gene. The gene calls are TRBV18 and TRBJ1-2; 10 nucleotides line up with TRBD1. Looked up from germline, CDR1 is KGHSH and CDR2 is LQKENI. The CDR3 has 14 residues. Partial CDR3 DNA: TGTGCCAGCTCACCAGGGACAGGGGCGCGGGGC. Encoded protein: CASSPGTGARG. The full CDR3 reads CASSPGTGARGYTF.

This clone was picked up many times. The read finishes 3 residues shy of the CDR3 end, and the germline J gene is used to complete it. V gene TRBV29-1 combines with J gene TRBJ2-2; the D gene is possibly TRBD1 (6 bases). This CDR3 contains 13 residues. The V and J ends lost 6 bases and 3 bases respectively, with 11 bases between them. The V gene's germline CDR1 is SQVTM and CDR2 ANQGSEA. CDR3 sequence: CSVTGTYTGELFF. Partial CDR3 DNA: TGCAGCGTAACAGGGACATACACCGGGGAG.

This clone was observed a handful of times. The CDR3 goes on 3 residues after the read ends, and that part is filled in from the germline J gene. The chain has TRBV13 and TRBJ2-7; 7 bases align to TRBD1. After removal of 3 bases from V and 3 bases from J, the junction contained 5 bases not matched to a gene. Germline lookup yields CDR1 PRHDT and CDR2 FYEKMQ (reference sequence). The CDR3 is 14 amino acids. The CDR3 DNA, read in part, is TGTGCCAGCAGCTTTACGGGACAGCACTACGAG. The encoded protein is CASSFTGQHYE. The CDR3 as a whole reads CASSFTGQHYEQYF.

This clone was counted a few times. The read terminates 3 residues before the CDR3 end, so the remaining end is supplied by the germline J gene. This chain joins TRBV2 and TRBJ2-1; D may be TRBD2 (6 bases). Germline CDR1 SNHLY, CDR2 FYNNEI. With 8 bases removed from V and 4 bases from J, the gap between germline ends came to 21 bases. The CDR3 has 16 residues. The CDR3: CASLAEQGLLYNEQFF. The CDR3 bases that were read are TGTGCCAGCCTAGCAGAGCAAGGACTACTATACAATGAG.

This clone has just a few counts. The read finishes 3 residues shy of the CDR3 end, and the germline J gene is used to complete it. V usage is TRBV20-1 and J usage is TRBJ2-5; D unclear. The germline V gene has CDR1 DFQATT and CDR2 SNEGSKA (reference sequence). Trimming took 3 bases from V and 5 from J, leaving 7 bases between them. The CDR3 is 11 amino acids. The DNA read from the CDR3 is TGCAGTGCTAGTGCGGAGGAGACC. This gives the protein CSASAEET. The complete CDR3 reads CSASAEETQYF.

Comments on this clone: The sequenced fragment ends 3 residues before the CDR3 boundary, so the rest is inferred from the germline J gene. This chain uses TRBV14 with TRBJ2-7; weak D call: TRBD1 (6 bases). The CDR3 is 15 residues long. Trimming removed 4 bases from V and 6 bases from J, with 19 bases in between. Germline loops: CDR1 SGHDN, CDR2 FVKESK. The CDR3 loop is CASSLVAGQTSEQYF. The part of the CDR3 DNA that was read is TGTGCCAGCAGCCTCGTGGCCGGACAGACAAGCGAG.

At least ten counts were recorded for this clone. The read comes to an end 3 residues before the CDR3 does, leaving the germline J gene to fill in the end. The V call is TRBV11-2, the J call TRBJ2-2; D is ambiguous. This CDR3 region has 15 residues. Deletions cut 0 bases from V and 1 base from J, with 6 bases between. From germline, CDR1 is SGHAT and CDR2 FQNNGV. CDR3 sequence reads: CASSLEARNTGELFF. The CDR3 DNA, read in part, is TGTGCCAGCAGCTTAGAGGCCCGGAACACCGGGGAG. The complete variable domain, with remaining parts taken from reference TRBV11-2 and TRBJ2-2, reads EAGVAQSPRYKIIEKRQSVAFWCNPISGHATLYWYQQILGQGPKLLIQFQNNGVVDDSQLPKDRFSAERLKGVDSTLKIQPAKLEDSAVYLCASSLEARNTGELFFGEGSRLTVL.

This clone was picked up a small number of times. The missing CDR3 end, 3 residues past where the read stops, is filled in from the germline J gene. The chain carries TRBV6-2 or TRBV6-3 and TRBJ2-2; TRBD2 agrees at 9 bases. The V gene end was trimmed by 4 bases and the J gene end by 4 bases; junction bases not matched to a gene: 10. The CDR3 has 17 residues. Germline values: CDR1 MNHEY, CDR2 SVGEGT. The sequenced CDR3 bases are TGTGCCAGCAGTTCCTTTCGACTAGCGGAAGGCACCGGGGAG. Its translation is CASSSFRLAEGTGE. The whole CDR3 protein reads CASSSFRLAEGTGELFF.